Sequencing of this TCR beta chain was carried out in a study of Ad26.COV2.S vaccination and SARS-CoV-2 variants. Overall study context: The study gave Ad26.COV2.S intramuscularly, once or twice 56 days apart.

Stated treatment: approximately 18 received Ad26.COV2.S at low or high dose, single or two shots; roughly five received placebo; per-sample allocation not given. Day 63 after the first injection of vaccine or placebo was the sampling time. The vaccine antigen was prefusion-stabilized Wuhan SARS-CoV-2 spike. Only in-frame clones appear in the TCRdb table, and some are missing; sequencing was by immunoSEQ multiplex PCR. This table has 300,000 to 350,000 clones, 75% to 90% appearing once. This CDR3 comprises 17 residues. V was pared by 2 bases and J by 1 base, with 17 bases between. Germline V CDR1 and CDR2: MNHNS, SASEGT. Details on this clone: Its antigen is currently unknown.

General study results and limits: The TCR breadth and depth analyses may have produced an underestimate of total T cell responses.

V gene TRBV6-1 combines with J gene TRBJ1-2; no definite D call. The TCR comes from a person aged 18-60 years who received the Ad26.COV2.S COVID-19 vaccine or a placebo. The sample in question was peripheral blood, obtained in a trial of Ad26.COV2.S vaccine versus placebo. CDR3: CASSERLSGSFNYGYTF. The CDR3 DNA sequence: TGTGCCAGCAGTGAAAGGTTGAGCGGGTCGTTTAACTATGGCTACACCTTC.